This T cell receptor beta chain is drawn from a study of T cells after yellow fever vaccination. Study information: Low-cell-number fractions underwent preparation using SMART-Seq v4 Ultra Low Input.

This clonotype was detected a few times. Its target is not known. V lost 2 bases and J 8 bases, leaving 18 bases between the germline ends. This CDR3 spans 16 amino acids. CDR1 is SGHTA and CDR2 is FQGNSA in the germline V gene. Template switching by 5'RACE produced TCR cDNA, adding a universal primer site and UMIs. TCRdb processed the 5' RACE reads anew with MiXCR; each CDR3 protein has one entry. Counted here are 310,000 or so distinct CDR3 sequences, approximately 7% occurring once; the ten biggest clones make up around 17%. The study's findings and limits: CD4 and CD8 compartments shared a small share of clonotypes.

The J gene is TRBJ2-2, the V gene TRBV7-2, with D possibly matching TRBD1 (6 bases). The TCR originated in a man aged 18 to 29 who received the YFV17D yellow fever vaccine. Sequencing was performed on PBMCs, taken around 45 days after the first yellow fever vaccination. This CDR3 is CASSLRVTGIPGELFF. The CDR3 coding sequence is TGTGCCAGCAGCTTAAGAGTGACAGGCATACCGGGGGAGCTGTTTTTT. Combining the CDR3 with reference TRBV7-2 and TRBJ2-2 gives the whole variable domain GAGVSQSPSNKVTEKGKDVELRCDPISGHTALYWYRQSLGQGLEFLIYFQGNSAPDKSGLPSDRFSAERTGGSVSTLTIQRTQQEDSAVYLCASSLRVTGIPGELFFGEGSRLTVL.